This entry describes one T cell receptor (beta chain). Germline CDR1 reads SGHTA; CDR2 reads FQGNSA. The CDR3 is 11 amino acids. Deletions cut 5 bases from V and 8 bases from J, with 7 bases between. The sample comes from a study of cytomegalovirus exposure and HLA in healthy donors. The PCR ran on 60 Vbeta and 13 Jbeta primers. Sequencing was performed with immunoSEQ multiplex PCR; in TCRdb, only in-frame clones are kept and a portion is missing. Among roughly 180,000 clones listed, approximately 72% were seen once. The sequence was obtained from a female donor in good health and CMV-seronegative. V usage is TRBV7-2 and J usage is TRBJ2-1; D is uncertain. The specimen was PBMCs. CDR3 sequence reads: CASSIVYEQFF. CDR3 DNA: TGTGCCAGCAGCATAGTCTATGAGCAGTTCTTC. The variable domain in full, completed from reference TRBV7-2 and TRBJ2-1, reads GAGVSQSPSNKVTEKGKDVELRCDPISGHTALYWYRQSLGQGLEFLIYFQGNSAPDKSGLPSDRFSAERTGGSVSTLTIQRTQQEDSAVYLCASSIVYEQFFGPGTRLTVL.